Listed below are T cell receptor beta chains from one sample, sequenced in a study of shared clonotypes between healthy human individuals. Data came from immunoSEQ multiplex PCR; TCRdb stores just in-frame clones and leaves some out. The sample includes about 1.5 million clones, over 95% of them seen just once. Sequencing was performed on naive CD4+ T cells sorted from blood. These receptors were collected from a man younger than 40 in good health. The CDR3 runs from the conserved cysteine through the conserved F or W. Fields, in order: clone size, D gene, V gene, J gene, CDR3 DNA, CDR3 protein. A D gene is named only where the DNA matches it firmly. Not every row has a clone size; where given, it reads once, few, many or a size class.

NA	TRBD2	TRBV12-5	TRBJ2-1	TGTGCTAGGCCGCCTGATCCCCCTCAGGGACTAGCGGGAGAGCCGTTTTACAATGAGCAGTTCTTC	CARPPDPPQGLAGEPFYNEQFF
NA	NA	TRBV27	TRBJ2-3	TGTGCCAGCAGTTTACGGGGTAGCACAGATACGCAGTATTTT	CASSLRGSTDTQYF
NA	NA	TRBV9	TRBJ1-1	TGTGCCAGCAGCGTGGAGGGAATGAACACTGAAGCTTTCTTT	CASSVEGMNTEAFF
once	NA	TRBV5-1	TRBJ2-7	TGCGCCAGCAGCTTGGGCCCCCAGAAGAGCTCCTACGAGCAGTACTTC	CASSLGPQKSSYEQYF
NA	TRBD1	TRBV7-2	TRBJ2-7	TGTGCCAGCAGCACGGACAGGGGGTCCTACGAGCAGTACTTC	CASSTDRGSYEQYF
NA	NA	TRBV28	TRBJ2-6	TGTGCCAGCAAAACAGGGTCTGGGGCCAACGTCCTGACTTTC	CASKTGSGANVLTF
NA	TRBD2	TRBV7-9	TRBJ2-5	TGTGCCAGCAGTCCCGGGACTAGCGGGAGCAACCAAGAGACCCAGTACTTC	CASSPGTSGSNQETQYF
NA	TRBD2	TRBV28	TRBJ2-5	TGTGCCAGCGCCGGGGGGGCCGAGACCCAGTACTTC	CASAGGAETQYF
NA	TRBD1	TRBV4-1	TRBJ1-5	TGCGCCAGCAGCCAAGATAAGGGGACAGGGCAACATCAGCCCCAGCATTTT	CASSQDKGTGQHQPQHF
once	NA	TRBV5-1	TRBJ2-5	TGCGCCAGCAGCTTGGGGTCCGGGGAAGAGACCCAGTACTTC	CASSLGSGEETQYF
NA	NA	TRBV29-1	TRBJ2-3	TGCAGCGTTGGAGGCAGTAATACGCAGTATTTT	CSVGGSNTQYF
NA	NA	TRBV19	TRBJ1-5	TGTGCCAGTCGGGAGGGGCTTGGTTTGGCCCCAAATCAGCCCCAGCATTTT	CASREGLGLAPNQPQHF
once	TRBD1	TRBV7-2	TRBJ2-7	TGTGCCAGCAGCTTAACCCGGGACAGTAACGAGCAGTACTTC	CASSLTRDSNEQYF
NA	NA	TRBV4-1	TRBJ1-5	TGCGCCAGCAGCGGCGGACGCATAGGGCGGCATCAGCCCCAGCATTTT	CASSGGRIGRHQPQHF
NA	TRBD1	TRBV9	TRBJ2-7	TGTGCCAGCAGCCCCCAACAGGGGTCGCGCTACGAGCAGTACTTC	CASSPQQGSRYEQYF
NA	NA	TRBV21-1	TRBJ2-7	TGTGCCAGCAGGGGGTTATTTGGCGCCGAGCAGTACTTC	CASRGLFGAEQYF
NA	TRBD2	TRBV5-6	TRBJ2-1	TGTGCCAGCAGCTTGGTGGATAGCGGGAGCGGGAGTGAGCAGTTCTTC	CASSLVDSGSGSEQFF
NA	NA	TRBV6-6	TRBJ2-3	TGTGCCAGCTCCTCCCAGGCAGATACGCAGTATTTT	CASSSQADTQYF
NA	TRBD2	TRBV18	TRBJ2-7	TGTGCCTCGGGGGGGAGGGCCAACGAGCAGTACTTC	CASGGRANEQYF
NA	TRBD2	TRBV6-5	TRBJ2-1	TGTGCCAGCAGTCTACTAGCGCTATCCTACAATGAGCAGTTCTTC	CASSLLALSYNEQFF
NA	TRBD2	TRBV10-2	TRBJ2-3	TGCGCCAGCAGCCCTACTAGCGGCCGCACAGATACGCAGTATTTT	CASSPTSGRTDTQYF
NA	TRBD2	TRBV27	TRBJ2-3	TGTGCCAGCAAGATGAGCGGGAGGTTCCCAGATACGCAGTATTTT	CASKMSGRFPDTQYF
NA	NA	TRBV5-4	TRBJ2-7	TGTGCCAGCAGCTTCCTTGGCAACTCCTACGAGCAGTACTTC	CASSFLGNSYEQYF
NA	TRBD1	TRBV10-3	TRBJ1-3	TGTGCCATCAGTGAGTCGACCGGGGGACAGGGGTTTAGGAACACCATATATTTT	CAISESTGGQGFRNTIYF
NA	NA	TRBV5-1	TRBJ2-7	TGCGCCAGCAGCCTCGGGGGCGCCGGCTACGAGCAGTACTTC	CASSLGGAGYEQYF
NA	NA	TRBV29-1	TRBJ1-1	TGCAGCGCGGTAACAGGGACAGCTTTCTTT	CSAVTGTAFF
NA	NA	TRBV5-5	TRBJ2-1	TGTGCCAGCAGCTTTGATGGCTTCGAGTTCTTC	CASSFDGFEFF
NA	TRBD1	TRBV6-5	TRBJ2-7	TGTGCCAGCAGCCAAGACAGGGCCGGCTACGAGCAGTACTTC	CASSQDRAGYEQYF
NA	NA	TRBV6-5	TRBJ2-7	TGTGCCAGCAGCCGCGGGATCCCTTTTATGGGCGAGCAGTACTTC	CASSRGIPFMGEQYF
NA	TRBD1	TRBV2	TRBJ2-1	TGTGCCACCAACCGGGACAGGGCTAGAGGTGAGCAGTTCTTC	CATNRDRARGEQFF